Presented here are 10 T cell receptor beta chains from one specimen sequenced in a study of long-term antiretroviral therapy in people with HIV. The libraries were made with immunoSEQ v3.0 at survey level. Some clones are missing from TCRdb's copy, which holds only in-frame ones; the method was immunoSEQ multiplex PCR. This sample yields just under 20,000 clones, of which roughly 89% are seen a single time; roughly 4% belongs to the top ten. The sequencing here drew on unsorted PBMCs, taken 2.1 years after starting antiretroviral therapy. Receptor source: a man aged 18 to 30 with HIV.

The chain employs TRBV10-3 and TRBJ2-7; TRBD1 matches at 7 bases. The CDR3 runs 16 residues. Germline V gene lookup returns CDR1 ENHRY and CDR2 SYGVKD. V lost 10 bases to trimming and J lost 5 bases; unmatched junction nucleotides: 20. The CDR3 region is CATPKRTKTGYHEQYF. CDR3 DNA: TGTGCCACCCCGAAGAGAACCAAGACAGGGTACCACGAGCAGTACTTC.

The chain links TRBV7-2 to TRBJ1-1; D remains ambiguous. Trimming took 5 bases from V and 1 from J, leaving 11 bases between them. Germline CDR1 is SGHTA and CDR2 is FQGNSA. This CDR3 is 14 amino acids long. As DNA, the CDR3 is TGTGCCAGCAGCCTCCTTAGTGGGAACACTGAAGCTTTCTTT. It translates to CASSLLSGNTEAFF.

The rearrangement links TRBV27 to TRBJ2-1; perhaps TRBD2 as D (5 bases). Germline CDR1 is MNHEY and CDR2 is SMNVEV (reference sequence). This CDR3 is 12 amino acids long. V gave up 2 bases and J gave up 15 bases, with 14 bases separating them. This CDR3 reads CASSLLTGGTFF. Written as DNA, the CDR3 is TGTGCCAGCAGTTTACTAACTGGAGGAACGTTCTTC.

The rearrangement uses TRBV15 and TRBJ1-1, with D possibly matching TRBD1 (6 bases). CDR3 length equals 17 residues. Per germline, CDR1 LNHNV and CDR2 YYDKDF (reference sequence). Trimming took 3 bases from V and 3 from J, leaving 20 bases between them. DNA of the CDR3: TGTGCCACCAGCAGGGGGGGGGCCCCTCACCTTTACACTGAAGCTTTCTTT. This sequence encodes CATSRGGAPHLYTEAFF.

This sequence joins TRBV4-1 and TRBJ2-3; no reliable D call. The CDR3 is made up of 16 amino acids. V lost 2 bases to trimming and J lost 3 bases, with 15 bases between them. Germline CDR1 reads MGHRA; CDR2 reads YSYEKL. CDR3 region: CASSQLRQTLTDTQYF. The CDR3 DNA is TGCGCCAGCAGCCAACTAAGACAAACTCTTACAGATACGCAGTATTTT.

This rearrangement joins TRBV7-2 to TRBJ2-7; D perhaps matches TRBD1 (6 bases). The CDR3 runs to 14 residues. The V gene's germline CDR1 is SGHTA and CDR2 FQGNSA. The V end lost 3 bases, the J end lost 3 bases, and 12 bases lay between the germline ends. CDR3 loop: CASSFNRENYEQYF. The CDR3 region has the DNA TGTGCCAGCAGCTTTAACAGGGAGAACTACGAGCAGTACTTC.

The chain employs TRBV7-6 and TRBJ2-3, with 8 positions matching TRBD2. The ends lost 0 bases at V and 3 bases at J; junction bases unmatched: 20. CDR1 and CDR2 (germline): SGHVS, FNYEAQ. This CDR3 contains 21 residues. CDR3 bases: TGTGCCAGCAGCTTAGCCCCGGAAGGGTTGGCCTCACTAGCGGTTACAGATACGCAGTATTTT. Protein sequence: CASSLAPEGLASLAVTDTQYF.

The chain couples TRBV2 to TRBJ2-7; TRBD1 matches 8 bases. Losses at the gene ends were 11 bases for V and 4 bases for J; bases not matched to a gene: 10. The germline V gene has CDR1 SNHLY and CDR2 FYNNEI. There are 13 residues in the CDR3. The CDR3 region is CAFAPDREYEQYF. The CDR3 region has the DNA TGTGCCTTTGCCCCGGACAGGGAGTACGAGCAGTACTTC. Filled out from reference TRBV2 and TRBJ2-7, the complete variable domain reads EPEVTQTPSHQVTQMGQEVILRCVPISNHLYFYWYRQILGQKVEFLVSFYNNEISEKSEIFDDQFSVERPDGSNFTLKIRSTKLEDSAMYFCAFAPDREYEQYFGPGTRLTVT.

This chain joins TRBV27 and TRBJ1-2; D is ambiguous. V was pared by 6 bases and J by 5 bases, with 19 bases between. This CDR3 contains 15 residues. The germline CDR1 and CDR2 sequences are MNHEY and SMNVEV (reference sequence). CDR3 residues: CASRERTRGEYGYTF. CDR3 coding DNA: TGTGCCAGCAGGGAACGGACCCGCGGAGAGTATGGCTACACCTTC.

This clone was seen a single time. This chain joins TRBV18 and TRBJ2-5, with D possibly TRBD1 on 6 matching bases. Germline V gene data show CDR1 as KGHSH and CDR2 as LQKENI. Trimming removed 6 bases from V and 1 base from J, with 9 bases in between. The CDR3 is 13 amino acids. This chain's CDR3 is CASSPTGQETQYF. The CDR3 nucleotides are TGTGCCAGCTCCCCGACAGGCCAAGAGACCCAGTACTTC.